Sequencing of this T cell receptor (beta chain) was carried out in a study of T cell responses to AZD1222 COVID-19 vaccine. Study details: The study pooled second doses at about 4 or about 12 weeks. Findings and caveats of the study: The breadth and depth of Spike-specific TCRs increased once two AZD1222 doses had been given. Just six AZD1222 recipients were seropositive at baseline.

In the case of this clone: Antigen specificity is unknown.

Sequenced by immunoSEQ multiplex PCR; TCRdb stores in-frame clones only, minus some. The table includes some 120,000 clones, approximately 93% detected once. The material sequenced was peripheral blood, taken on day 0 of AZD1222 vaccination. The receptor was isolated from an adult in good health.

This CDR3 is CASSRDRAYEQYF. CDR3 in DNA: TGTGCCAGCTCCCGGGACAGGGCCTACGAGCAGTACTTC. This chain joins TRBV6-6 and TRBJ2-7; 9 bases fit TRBD1. The CDR3 length is 13 residues. Per the germline V gene, CDR1 is MNHNY and CDR2 is SVGAGI (reference sequence). Trimming took 8 bases from V and 2 from J; bases not matched to a gene: 4.